What follows describes a single T cell receptor beta chain. The sample belongs to a study of blood T cells in healthy people across ages. Across the whole study: There was about one barcoded beta molecule captured by template switching per two T cells.

The CDR3 is 15 amino acids. CDR1 is SGHDN, CDR2 FVKESK, per germline. Sample-barcoded 5' priming and a J-beta primer mix drove a second PCR of about 6 to 12 cycles. Every cDNA molecule bore a tag from a template-switch adaptor containing 12 random nucleotides. TCRdb recomputed calls from the 5' RACE reads with MiXCR, one row per CDR3 protein. The table has about 1.1 million distinct CDR3 sequences, 35% to 45% seen once. Each donor gave approximately 9.5 milliliters of peripheral blood. Total RNA amounts of at least 5 micrograms were extracted per sample. The material sequenced was blood. The receptor was derived from a man between 18 and 29 years old in good health. The chain joins TRBV14 to TRBJ2-5, with a possible D match to TRBD2 (5 bases). The J call may be mistaken, given a closer DNA end match to TRBJ2-7. CDR3 nucleotide sequence: TGTGCCAGCTTACCTACCGGAGGCCCTCTTCACGAGCAGTACTTC. Translated, it gives CASLPTGGPLHEQYF.